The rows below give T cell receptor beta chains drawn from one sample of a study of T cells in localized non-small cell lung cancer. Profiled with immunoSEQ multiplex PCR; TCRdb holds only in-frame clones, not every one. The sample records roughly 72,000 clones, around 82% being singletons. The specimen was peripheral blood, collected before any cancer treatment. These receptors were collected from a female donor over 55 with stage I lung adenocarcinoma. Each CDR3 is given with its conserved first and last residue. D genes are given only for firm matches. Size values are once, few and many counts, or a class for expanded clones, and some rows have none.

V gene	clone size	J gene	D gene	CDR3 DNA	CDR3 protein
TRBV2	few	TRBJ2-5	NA	TGTGCCAGCAGTGAAGCAGCCGGGTCAGATGAGACCCAGTACTTC	CASSEAAGSDETQYF
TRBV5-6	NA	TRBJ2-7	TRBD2	TGTGCCAGCAGCTCCGGGGGAGCGGGAGGGGGCGAGCAGTACTTC	CASSSGGAGGGEQYF
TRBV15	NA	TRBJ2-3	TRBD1	TGTGCCACCAGCAGAGACGGGACAGCCTTAGGAGATACGCAGTATTTT	CATSRDGTALGDTQYF
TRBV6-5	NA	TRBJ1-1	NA	TGTGCCAGCAGACGAACAGGTATGGGGACTGAAGCTTTCTTT	CASRRTGMGTEAFF
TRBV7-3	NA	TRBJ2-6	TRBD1	TGTGCCAGCAGCCCAGACAGGGGGCTTAACTCTGGGGCCAACGTCCTGACTTTC	CASSPDRGLNSGANVLTF
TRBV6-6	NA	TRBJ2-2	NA	TGTGCCAGCAGTTACCGGCCCCAGAACACCGGGGAGCTGTTTTTT	CASSYRPQNTGELFF
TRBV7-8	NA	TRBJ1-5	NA	TGTGCCAGCAGCTTCCTAGGGGACCAGGAGCCCCAGCATTTT	CASSFLGDQEPQHF
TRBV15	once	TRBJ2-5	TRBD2	TGTGCCACCAGCAGAGCTCAAGATTCTAGCGGAGAGACCCAGTACTTC	CATSRAQDSSGETQYF
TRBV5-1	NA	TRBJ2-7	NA	TGCGCCAGCAGCGAGACAATCACCTACGAGCAGTACTTC	CASSETITYEQYF
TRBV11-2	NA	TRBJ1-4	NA	TGTGCCAGCAGCTTTGGGTCTAATGAAAAACTGTTTTTT	CASSFGSNEKLFF
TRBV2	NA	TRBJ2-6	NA	TGTGCCAGCAGGGGGGGGCCGCAAACTGGGGCCAACGTCCTGACTTTC	CASRGGPQTGANVLTF
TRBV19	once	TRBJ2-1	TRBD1	TGTGCCAGTAAGAGGGACAGGGGGTACAATGAGCAGTTCTTC	CASKRDRGYNEQFF
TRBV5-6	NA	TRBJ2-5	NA	TGTGCCAGCAGCTTTTCAGGACGCGGAGAGACCCAGTACTTC	CASSFSGRGETQYF
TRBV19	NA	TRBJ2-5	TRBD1	TGTGCCAGTAGTCAGACAGGGATAGAGACCCAGTACTTC	CASSQTGIETQYF
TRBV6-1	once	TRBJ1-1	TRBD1	TGTGCCAGCAGTGATCCGAGGACAGGGCTGGGGGACACTGAAGCTTTCTTT	CASSDPRTGLGDTEAFF
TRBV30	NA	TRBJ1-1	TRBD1	TGTGCCTGGAGGGGAACCGGGACAGTCGTACCTGAAGCTTTCTTT	CAWRGTGTVVPEAFF
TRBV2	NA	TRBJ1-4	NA	TGTGCCAGCAGTTCGGGACGGTTTAATGAAAAACTGTTTTTT	CASSSGRFNEKLFF
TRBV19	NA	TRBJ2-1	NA	TGTGCCAGTAGTCCCACCGGGCCCCAAGTGGATGAGCAGTTCTTC	CASSPTGPQVDEQFF
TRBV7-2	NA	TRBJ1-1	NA	TGTGCCAGCAGCTTAGATAACAGGAACACTGAAGCTTTCTTT	CASSLDNRNTEAFF
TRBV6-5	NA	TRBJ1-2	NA	TGTGCCAGCAGTTACTCGCAGGGAGGAGGGAACTATGGCTACACCTTC	CASSYSQGGGNYGYTF
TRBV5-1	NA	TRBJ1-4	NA	TGCGCCAGCAGCTTACTGTCCCGGGGTGGCGGTGAAAAACTGTTTTTT	CASSLLSRGGGEKLFF
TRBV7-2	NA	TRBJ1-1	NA	TGTGCCAGCAGCTGGGACCCGACTGAAGCTTTCTTT	CASSWDPTEAFF
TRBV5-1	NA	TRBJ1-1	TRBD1	TGCGCCAGCAGCTTGGAGTTTCAGGGGGCGAGTAAGGCTTTCTTT	CASSLEFQGASKAFF
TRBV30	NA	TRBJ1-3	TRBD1	TGTGCCTGGAGTGCTACCTCCAGGGGGCGAGCTGGAAACACCATATATTTT	CAWSATSRGRAGNTIYF
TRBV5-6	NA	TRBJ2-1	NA	TGTGCCAGCAGCTTGGGACAGCTTTACAATGAGCAGTTCTTC	CASSLGQLYNEQFF
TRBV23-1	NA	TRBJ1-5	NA	TGCGCCAGCAGTCCCCCCGTCTGGTATCCCAGCAATCAGCCCCAGCATTTT	CASSPPVWYPSNQPQHF
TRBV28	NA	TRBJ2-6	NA	TGTGCCAGCCAAATCAGGGTTCGTGGGGCCAACGTCCTGACTTTC	CASQIRVRGANVLTF
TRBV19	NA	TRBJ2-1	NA	TGTGCCAGTAGTCCACATATGGCGCTGAGCTCCTACAATGAGCAGTTCTTC	CASSPHMALSSYNEQFF
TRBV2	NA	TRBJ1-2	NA	TGTGCCAGCAGGGGGGGCGGCTACACCTTC	CASRGGGYTF
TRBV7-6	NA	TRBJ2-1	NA	TGTGCCAGCAGCTTAGCGATTAGCATTTACAATGAGCAGTTCTTC	CASSLAISIYNEQFF
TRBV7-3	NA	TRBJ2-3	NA	TGTGCCAGCAGCTTATTGGGGGGCACAGATACGCAGTATTTT	CASSLLGGTDTQYF
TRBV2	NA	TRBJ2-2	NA	TGTGCCAGCAGTGCCCGAGAGACCGGGGAGCTGTTTTTT	CASSARETGELFF
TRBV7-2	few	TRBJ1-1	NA	TGTGCCAGCAGCCCTGGCCGGGGGAGCACTGAAGCTTTCTTT	CASSPGRGSTEAFF
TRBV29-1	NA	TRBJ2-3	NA	TGCAGCGTCGAGCCCCCCGGCGTCTTGGATTTT	CSVEPPGVLDF
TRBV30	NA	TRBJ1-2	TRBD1	TGTGCCTGGAGTGTCTCCCGGGACAGCTCCTATGGCTACACCTTC	CAWSVSRDSSYGYTF
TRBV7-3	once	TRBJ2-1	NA	TGTGCCAGCAGCTTGGTACAGGCAAGCTCCTACAATGAGCAGTTCTTC	CASSLVQASSYNEQFF
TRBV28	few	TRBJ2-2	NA	TGTGCCAGCTTCAGGGCCGGGGAGCTGTTTTTT	CASFRAGELFF
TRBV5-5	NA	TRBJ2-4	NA	TGTGCCAGCAGCTTATACAGGGACGGGAACATTCAGTACTTC	CASSLYRDGNIQYF
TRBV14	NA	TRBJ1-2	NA	TGTGCCAGCAGCCAAGATCCGAGATGGGGCTACACCTTC	CASSQDPRWGYTF
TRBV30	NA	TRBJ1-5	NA	TGTGCCTGGAGTGCCGGACTTAGCAATCAGCCCCAGCATTTT	CAWSAGLSNQPQHF
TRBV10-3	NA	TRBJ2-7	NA	TGTGCCATCAGTCGCGGGGACCCCTACGAGCAGTACTTC	CAISRGDPYEQYF
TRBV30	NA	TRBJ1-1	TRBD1	TGTGCCTTCCACAGGGGGAACACTGAAGCTTTCTTT	CAFHRGNTEAFF
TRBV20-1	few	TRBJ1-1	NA	TGCAGTGGGAAGGCAGGGACTAGGGCTTTCTTT	CSGKAGTRAFF
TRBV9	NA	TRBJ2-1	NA	TGTGCCAGCAGCGACCAGGGAAATGAGCAGTTCTTC	CASSDQGNEQFF
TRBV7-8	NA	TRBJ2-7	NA	TGTGCCAGCAGCCGAGGGGATCCCTACGAGCAGTACTTC	CASSRGDPYEQYF
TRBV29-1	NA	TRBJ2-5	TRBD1	TGCAGCGTTGCCCCCGGGACAGCACAAGAGACCCAGTACTTC	CSVAPGTAQETQYF
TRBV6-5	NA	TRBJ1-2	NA	TGTGCCAGCAGTTACGGTCAAGGCGGCTACACCTTC	CASSYGQGGYTF
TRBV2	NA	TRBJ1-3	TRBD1	TGTGCCAGCAGATGGACAGGGTCTGGAAACACCATATATTTT	CASRWTGSGNTIYF
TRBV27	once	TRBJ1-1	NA	TGTGCCAGCAGTTTTGCGAGGGGCTTGTTGAGCACTGAAGCTTTCTTT	CASSFARGLLSTEAFF
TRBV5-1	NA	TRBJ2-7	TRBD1	TGCGCCAGCAGCCCCCGGACAGGTTCAGACGAGCAGTACTTC	CASSPRTGSDEQYF
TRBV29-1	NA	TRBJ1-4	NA	TGCAGCGTTGGTGGGTCAACTAATGAAAAACTGTTTTTT	CSVGGSTNEKLFF
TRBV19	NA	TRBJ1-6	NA	TGTGCCAGTAGCGAGGACGGGAGCTCCTATAATTCACCCCTCCACTTT	CASSEDGSSYNSPLHF
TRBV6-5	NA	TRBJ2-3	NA	TGTGCCAGCAGTTACAAAGGAGGGGGCGGAACAGATACGCAGTATTTT	CASSYKGGGGTDTQYF
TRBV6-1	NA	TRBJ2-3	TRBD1	TGTGCCAGCCGTAGGGACAGTGGCACAGATACGCAGTATTTT	CASRRDSGTDTQYF
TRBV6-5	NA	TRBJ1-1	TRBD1	TGTGCCAGCAGTCATACGACAGGGGGACCCACTGAAGCTTTCTTT	CASSHTTGGPTEAFF
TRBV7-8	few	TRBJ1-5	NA	TGTGCCAGCAGCTTAGAGGCTCCCCTGGGTCAGCCCCAGCATTTT	CASSLEAPLGQPQHF
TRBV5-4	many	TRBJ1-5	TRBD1	TGTGCCAGCAGCTTGGCAGGGGGTCAGCCCCAGCATTTT	CASSLAGGQPQHF
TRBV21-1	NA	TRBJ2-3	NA	TGTGCCAGCAGCACTTGGACTTACCGCACAGATACGCAGTATTTT	CASSTWTYRTDTQYF
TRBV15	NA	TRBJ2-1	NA	TGTGCCACCAGCAGACAGGGTTTAGGCCCCAATGAGCAGTTCTTC	CATSRQGLGPNEQFF